Below, one T cell receptor (beta chain) is given with its context. As yet, its antigen is unknown. This sample was included in a study of CD8+CD57+ T cells in acquired aplastic anemia. Whole-study context: Quantities of DNA derived from sorted CD4+ and CD8+ cells averaged around 3 ug. Average CD4+ read depth in healthy donors was about 9.8 million reads.

Genomic DNA constituted the template upon which TCR beta VDJ and CDR3 profiling was performed. TCRdb itself ran the reads through MiXCR, one entry per CDR3 protein. The data show some 130,000 distinct CDR3 sequences, with 48% seen just once and about 2.3% held by the top ten. Overall study findings and caveats: Comparison of patients with controls identified approximately 28 shared CD8+ CDR3 sequences. Researchers reported that CD8+ Simpson's diversity was not significantly different in patients versus controls.

Trimming removed 4 bases from V and 0 bases from J; junction bases left unmatched: 6. Germline V gene lookup returns CDR1 SGDLS and CDR2 YYNGEE. The CDR3 length is 16 residues. The TCR originated in a human donor in good health, serving as a control. Specimen: sorted CD4+, CD8+, or CD8+CD57+ T cells (not recorded which) from PBMCs. V usage is TRBV9 and J usage is TRBJ2-3, with TRBD2 matching 9 bases. CDR3 DNA sequence: TGTGCCAGCAGCCCCCTCGCGGGAGGGAGCACAGATACGCAGTATTTT. It codes for CASSPLAGGSTDTQYF.